A single TCR beta chain is shown here with its context. The data derive from a study of blood T cell repertoires in COVID-19. This table comes from immunoSEQ multiplex PCR, and its TCRdb copy is limited to in-frame clones, with some not included. In the table there are about 190,000 clones, 82% of which are singletons. CDR1 and CDR2 from the germline V gene are DFQATT and SNEGSKA (reference sequence). CDR3 length: 16 amino acids. The V and J ends lost 3 bases and 5 bases respectively, with 17 bases between them. Sequencing was done on a sample of peripheral blood. This TCR was recovered from a woman in her thirties with acute or convalescent COVID-19. The V gene is TRBV20-1, the J gene TRBJ1-6; D perhaps matches TRBD1 (6 bases). The CDR3 loop reads CSASFRGGKHNSPLHF. CDR3 bases: TGCAGTGCTAGTTTCAGGGGAGGGAAACATAATTCACCCCTCCACTTT.